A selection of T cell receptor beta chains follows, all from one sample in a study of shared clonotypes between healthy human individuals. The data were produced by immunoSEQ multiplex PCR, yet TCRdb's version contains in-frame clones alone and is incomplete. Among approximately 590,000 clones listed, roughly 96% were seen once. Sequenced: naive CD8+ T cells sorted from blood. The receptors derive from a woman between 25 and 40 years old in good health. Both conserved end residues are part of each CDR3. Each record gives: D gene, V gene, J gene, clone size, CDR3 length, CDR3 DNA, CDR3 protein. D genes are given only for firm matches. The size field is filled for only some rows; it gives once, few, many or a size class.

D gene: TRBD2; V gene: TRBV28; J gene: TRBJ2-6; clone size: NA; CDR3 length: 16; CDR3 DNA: TGTGCCAGCAGTGATCCCGTGGGAGGGGGGGCCAACGTCCTGACTTTC; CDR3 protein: CASSDPVGGGANVLTF
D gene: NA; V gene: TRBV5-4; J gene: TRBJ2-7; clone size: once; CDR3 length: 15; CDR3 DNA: TGTGCCAGCAGCTTGGCCCCCATGGGGCGGTACGAGCAGTACTTC; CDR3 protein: CASSLAPMGRYEQYF
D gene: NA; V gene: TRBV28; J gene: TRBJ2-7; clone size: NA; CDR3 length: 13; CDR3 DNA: TGTGCCAGCAGGGGCTTGGGGACCTACGAGCAGTACTTC; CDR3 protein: CASRGLGTYEQYF
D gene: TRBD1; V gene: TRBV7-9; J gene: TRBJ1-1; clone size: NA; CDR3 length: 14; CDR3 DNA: TGTGCCAGCAGCGAGGACAGGGTAGTCACTGAAGCTTTCTTT; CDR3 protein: CASSEDRVVTEAFF
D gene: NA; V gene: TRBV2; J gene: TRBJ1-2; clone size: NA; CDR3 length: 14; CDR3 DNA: TGTGCCAGCAGTACTCGACAGGCGTTCTATGGCTACACCTTC; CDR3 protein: CASSTRQAFYGYTF
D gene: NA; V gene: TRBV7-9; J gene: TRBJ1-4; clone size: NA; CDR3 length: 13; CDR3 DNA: TGTGCCAGCAGCTTCCCCGCCAGCGAAAAACTGTTTTTT; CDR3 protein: CASSFPASEKLFF
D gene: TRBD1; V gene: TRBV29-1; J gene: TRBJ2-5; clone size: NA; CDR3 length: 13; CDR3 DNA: TGCAGCGTTGAAGATGACAGGGACGAGACCCAGTACTTC; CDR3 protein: CSVEDDRDETQYF
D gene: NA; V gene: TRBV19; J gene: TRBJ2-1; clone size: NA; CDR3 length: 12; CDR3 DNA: TGTGCCAGTAGTACAGGGGGGAATGAGCAGTTCTTC; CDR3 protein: CASSTGGNEQFF
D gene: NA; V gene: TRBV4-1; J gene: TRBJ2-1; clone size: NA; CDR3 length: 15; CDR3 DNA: TGCGCCAGCAGCCAAGACGAGAGCTCCTACAATGAGCAGTTCTTC; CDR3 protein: CASSQDESSYNEQFF
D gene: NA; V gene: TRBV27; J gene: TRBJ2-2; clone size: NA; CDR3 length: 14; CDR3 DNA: TGTGCCAGCATGGGACGGTCGAACACCGGGGAGCTGTTTTTT; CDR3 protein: CASMGRSNTGELFF
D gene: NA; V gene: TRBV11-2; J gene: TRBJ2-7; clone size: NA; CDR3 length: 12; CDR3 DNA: TGTGCCAGCAGCTTATGGGGGGCCGAGCAGTACTTC; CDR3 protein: CASSLWGAEQYF
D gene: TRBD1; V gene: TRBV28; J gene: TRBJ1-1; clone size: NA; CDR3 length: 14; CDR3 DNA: TGTGCCAGCAGCGAGACAGGGGGCCTCACTGAAGCTTTCTTT; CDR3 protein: CASSETGGLTEAFF
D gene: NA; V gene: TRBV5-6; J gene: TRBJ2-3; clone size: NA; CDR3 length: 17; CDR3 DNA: TGTGCCAGCAGCTTCATCAGTCGGGCAGTAGGCGGGGATACGCAGTATTTT; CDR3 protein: CASSFISRAVGGDTQYF
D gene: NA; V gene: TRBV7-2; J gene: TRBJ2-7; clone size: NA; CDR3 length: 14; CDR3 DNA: TGTGCCAGCAGCGAAGGAGGGGGTGTCTACGAGCAGTACTTC; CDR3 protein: CASSEGGGVYEQYF
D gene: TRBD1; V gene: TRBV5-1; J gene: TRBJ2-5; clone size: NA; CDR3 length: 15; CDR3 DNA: TGCGCCAGCAGCTTAATGGGACAGCCACAAGAGACCCAGTACTTC; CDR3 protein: CASSLMGQPQETQYF
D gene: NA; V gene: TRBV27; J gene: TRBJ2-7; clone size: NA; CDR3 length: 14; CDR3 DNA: TGTGCCAGCAGTTTTGCCCCTAGCGTTTACGAGCAGTACTTC; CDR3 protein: CASSFAPSVYEQYF
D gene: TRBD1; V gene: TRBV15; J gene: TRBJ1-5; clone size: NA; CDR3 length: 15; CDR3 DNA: TGTGCCACCAGCAGGGGGACAGGGACGAATCAGCCCCAGCATTTT; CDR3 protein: CATSRGTGTNQPQHF
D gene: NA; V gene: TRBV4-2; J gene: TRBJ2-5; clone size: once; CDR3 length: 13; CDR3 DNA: TGTGCCAGCAGCCAAGATCTCGAGGAGACCCAGTACTTC; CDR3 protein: CASSQDLEETQYF
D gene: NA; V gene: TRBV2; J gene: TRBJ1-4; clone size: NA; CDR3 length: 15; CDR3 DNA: TGTGCCAGCTTAAAGACGGGGTGGAATAATGAAAAACTGTTTTTT; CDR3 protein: CASLKTGWNNEKLFF
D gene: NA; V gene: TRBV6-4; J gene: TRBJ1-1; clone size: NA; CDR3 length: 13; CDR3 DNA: TGTGCCAGCAGTGACTCGGGGGGTACTGAAGCTTTCTTT; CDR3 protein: CASSDSGGTEAFF
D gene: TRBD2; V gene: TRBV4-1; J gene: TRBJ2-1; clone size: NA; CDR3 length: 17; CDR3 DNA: TGCGCCAGCAGCCAGGGCCCCTCTAGCGGAGGCGACAATGAGCAGTTCTTC; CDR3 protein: CASSQGPSSGGDNEQFF
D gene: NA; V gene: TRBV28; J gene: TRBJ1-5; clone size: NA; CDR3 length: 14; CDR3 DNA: TGTGCCAGCAGTCCCCGTCTTGGAGCTCAGCCCCAGCATTTT; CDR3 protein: CASSPRLGAQPQHF
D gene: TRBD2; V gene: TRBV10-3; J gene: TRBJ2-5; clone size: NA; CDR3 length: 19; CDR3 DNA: TGTGCCATCAGTGACCCGGGACTAGCGGGAGTTGGCTACCAAGAGACCCAGTACTTC; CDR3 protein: CAISDPGLAGVGYQETQYF
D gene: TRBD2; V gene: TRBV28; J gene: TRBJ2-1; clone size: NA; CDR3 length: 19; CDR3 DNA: TGTGCCAGCAGCTTCGGGACTAGCCTAATTCGGGTCCGCTACAATGAGCAGTTCTTC; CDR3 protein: CASSFGTSLIRVRYNEQFF
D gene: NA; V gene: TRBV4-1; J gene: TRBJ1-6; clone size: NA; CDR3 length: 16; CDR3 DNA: TGCGCCAGCAGCCAAGGGGAACGCAGTTTAGTTTCACCCCTCCACTTT; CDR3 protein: CASSQGERSLVSPLHF
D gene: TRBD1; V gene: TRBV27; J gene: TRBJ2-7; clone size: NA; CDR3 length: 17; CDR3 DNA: TGTGCCAGCAGTGAGGCCGCGCGGACAGGGCTGGGCTACGAGCAGTACTTC; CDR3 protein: CASSEAARTGLGYEQYF
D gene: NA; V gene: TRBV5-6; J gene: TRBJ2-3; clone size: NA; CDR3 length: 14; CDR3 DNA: TGTGCCAGCAGCCTCGGGCGGGGGCCAGATACGCAGTATTTT; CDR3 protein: CASSLGRGPDTQYF
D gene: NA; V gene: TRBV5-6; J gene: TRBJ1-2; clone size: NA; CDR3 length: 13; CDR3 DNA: TGTGCCAGCAGCTTTGAGGGGGGTTATGGCTACACCTTC; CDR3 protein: CASSFEGGYGYTF
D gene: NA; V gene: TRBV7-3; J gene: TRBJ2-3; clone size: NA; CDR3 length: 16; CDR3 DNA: TGTGCCAGCAGCTTAGGCGGCGGGACGAGCACAGATACGCAGTATTTT; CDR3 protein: CASSLGGGTSTDTQYF
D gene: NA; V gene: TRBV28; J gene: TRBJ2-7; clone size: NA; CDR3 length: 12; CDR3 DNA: TGTGCCAGCAGTTTAGTGGCCTACGAGCAGTACTTC; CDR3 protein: CASSLVAYEQYF
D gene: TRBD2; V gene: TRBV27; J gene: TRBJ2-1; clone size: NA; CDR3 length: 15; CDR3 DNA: TGTGCCAGCAGTTCAAAGACTAGCGGAGACAATGAGCAGTTCTTC; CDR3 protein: CASSSKTSGDNEQFF
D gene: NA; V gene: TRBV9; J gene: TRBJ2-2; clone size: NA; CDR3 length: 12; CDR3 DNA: TGTGCCAGCAGCCCAGGGGCCGGGGAGCTGTTTTTT; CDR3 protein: CASSPGAGELFF
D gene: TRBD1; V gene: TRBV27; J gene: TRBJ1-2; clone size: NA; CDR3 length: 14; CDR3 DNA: TGTGCCAGCAGCAGCGGACAGGGGGTATATGGCTACACCTTC; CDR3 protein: CASSSGQGVYGYTF
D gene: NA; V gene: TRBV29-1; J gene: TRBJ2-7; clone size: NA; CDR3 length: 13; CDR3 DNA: TGCAGCGTTGAACCCCAGGACGGGTACGAGCAGTACTTC; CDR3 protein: CSVEPQDGYEQYF
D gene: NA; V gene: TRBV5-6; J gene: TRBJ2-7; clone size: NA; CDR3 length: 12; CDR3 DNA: TGTGCCAGCACCCAAGGGGGGCTCGAGCAGTACTTC; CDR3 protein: CASTQGGLEQYF
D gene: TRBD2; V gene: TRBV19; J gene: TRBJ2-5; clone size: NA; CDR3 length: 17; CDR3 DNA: TGTGCCAGTAGTATTCCTCGGACTAGCGGGACACAAGAGACCCAGTACTTC; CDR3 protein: CASSIPRTSGTQETQYF
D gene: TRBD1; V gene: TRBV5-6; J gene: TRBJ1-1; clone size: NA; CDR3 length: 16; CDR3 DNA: TGTGCCAGCAGCTTGGGACAGGGGGCGTTCTGGGCTGAAGCTTTCTTT; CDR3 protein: CASSLGQGAFWAEAFF
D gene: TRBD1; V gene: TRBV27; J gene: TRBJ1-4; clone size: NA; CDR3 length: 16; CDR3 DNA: TGTGCCAGCAGTTTAATATCAGGGACAGGTGTCGAAAAACTGTTTTTT; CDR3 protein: CASSLISGTGVEKLFF
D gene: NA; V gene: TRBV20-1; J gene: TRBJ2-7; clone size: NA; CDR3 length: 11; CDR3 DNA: TGCAGTGCTAGGGACATCTACGAGCAGTACTTC; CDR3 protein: CSARDIYEQYF
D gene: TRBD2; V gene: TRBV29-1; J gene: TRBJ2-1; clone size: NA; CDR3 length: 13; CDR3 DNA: TGCAGCGTTAGGGGCCTAGCGGTCGATGAGCAGTTCTTC; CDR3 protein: CSVRGLAVDEQFF
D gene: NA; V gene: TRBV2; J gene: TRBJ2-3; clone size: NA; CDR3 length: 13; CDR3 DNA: TGTGCCAGCAGCGCCACTAGCCCAGATACGCAGTATTTT; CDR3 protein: CASSATSPDTQYF
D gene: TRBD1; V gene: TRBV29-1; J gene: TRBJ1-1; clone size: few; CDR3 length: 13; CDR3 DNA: TGCAGCGTTCAGGGGGGACAGAACACTGAAGCTTTCTTT; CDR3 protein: CSVQGGQNTEAFF
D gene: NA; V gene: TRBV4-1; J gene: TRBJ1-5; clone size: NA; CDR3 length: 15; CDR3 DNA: TGCGCCAGCAGCCAAGAGTTCCTGTCCAATCAGCCCCAGCATTTT; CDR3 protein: CASSQEFLSNQPQHF
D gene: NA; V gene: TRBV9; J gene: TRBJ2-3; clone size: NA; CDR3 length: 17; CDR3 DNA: TGTGCCAGCAGCTCCCGACTAGACGAACGAAACACAGATACGCAGTATTTT; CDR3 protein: CASSSRLDERNTDTQYF
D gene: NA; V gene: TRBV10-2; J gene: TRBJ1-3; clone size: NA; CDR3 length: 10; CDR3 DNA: TGCGCCAGCAGGGTGGACACCATATATTTT; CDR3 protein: CASRVDTIYF
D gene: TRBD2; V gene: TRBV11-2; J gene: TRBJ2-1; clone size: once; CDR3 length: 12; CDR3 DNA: TGTGCCAGCAGCTTTAGCGGGAGGTCGCAGTTCTTC; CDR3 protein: CASSFSGRSQFF
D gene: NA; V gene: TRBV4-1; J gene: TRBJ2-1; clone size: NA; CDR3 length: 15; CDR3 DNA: TGCGCCAGCAGCCGCCGGACAGAAAGATACAATGAGCAGTTCTTC; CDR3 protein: CASSRRTERYNEQFF
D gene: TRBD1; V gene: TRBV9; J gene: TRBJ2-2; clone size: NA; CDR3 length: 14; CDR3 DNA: TGTGCCAGCAGTCCCGGGACAGGGAACGGGGAGCTGTTTTTT; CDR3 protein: CASSPGTGNGELFF
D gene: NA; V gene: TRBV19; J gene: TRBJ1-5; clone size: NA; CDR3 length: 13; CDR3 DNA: TGTGCCAGTAGTATGGACGGGAATCAGCCCCAGCATTTT; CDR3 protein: CASSMDGNQPQHF
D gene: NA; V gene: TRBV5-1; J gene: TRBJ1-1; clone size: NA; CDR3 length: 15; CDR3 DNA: TGCGCCAGCAGCTTGGCCGAGGGGACGCGCATCCAAGCTTTCTTT; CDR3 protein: CASSLAEGTRIQAFF
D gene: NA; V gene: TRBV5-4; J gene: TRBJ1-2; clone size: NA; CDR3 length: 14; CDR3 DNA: TGTGCCAGCAGCCAATACAGGGACCCCTATGGCTACACCTTC; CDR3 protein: CASSQYRDPYGYTF
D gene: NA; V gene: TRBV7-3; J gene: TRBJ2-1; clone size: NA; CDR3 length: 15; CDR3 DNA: TGTGCCAGCAGCCCGATCGTTGGGAGACGCAATGAGCAGTTCTTC; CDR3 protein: CASSPIVGRRNEQFF
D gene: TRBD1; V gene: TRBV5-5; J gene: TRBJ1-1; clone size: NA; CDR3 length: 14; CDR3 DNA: TGTGCCAGCAGCTTGTGGGACAGGAACGCTGAAGCTTTCTTT; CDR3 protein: CASSLWDRNAEAFF
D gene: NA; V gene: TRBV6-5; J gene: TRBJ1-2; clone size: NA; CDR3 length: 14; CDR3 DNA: TGTGCCAGCAGTCAAGGACCGACTCACTATGGCTACACCTTC; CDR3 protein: CASSQGPTHYGYTF
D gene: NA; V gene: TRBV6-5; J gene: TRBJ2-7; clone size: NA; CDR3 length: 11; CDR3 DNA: TGTGCCAGCAGTGATGCCTACGAGCAGTACTTC; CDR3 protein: CASSDAYEQYF